Following are 27 T cell receptor beta chains from one sample sequenced in a study of Ad26.COV2.S vaccination and SARS-CoV-2 variants listed by TCRdb under 2021. In light of the paper, this sample's treatment or condition label describes: some 20 received Ad26.COV2.S at low or high dose, single or two shots; about 5 received placebo; per-sample allocation not given. For vaccine and placebo recipients, repertoires were sequenced using samples collected on day 63 after the first injection. The library relied on the immunoSEQ multiplex PCR assay. Drawn from immuneACCESS, this table holds only the in-frame rearrangements with V and J called that TCRdb kept. Clones are partly lost; checked studies trace under half to an unresolved V gene and leave the rest unexplained. The sample table records about 400,000 clones; 83% of these occur just once. The top ten hold 7.4% of the sample. The starting material was peripheral blood, obtained in a trial of Ad26.COV2.S vaccine versus placebo. These receptors were obtained from a person aged 18-65 years who received the Ad26.COV2.S COVID-19 vaccine or a placebo.

The chain links TRBV5-6 to TRBJ2-2; 7 nucleotides align to TRBD2. Germline V gene lookup returns CDR1 SGHDT and CDR2 YYEEEE. V gave up 0 bases and J gave up 3 bases; unmatched junction bases: 8. The CDR3 extends over 17 amino acids. For the CDR3, the DNA is TGTGCCAGCAGCTTGGACGTGGGAGGGGATCACACCGGGGAGCTGTTTTTT. It specifies CASSLDVGGDHTGELFF.

The rearrangement links TRBV12-5 to TRBJ2-3; possibly TRBD2 for D (6 bases). The CDR3 has 13 amino acids. In germline, CDR1 is LGHNT, CDR2 FRNRAP. V was shortened by 4 bases and J by 5 bases, with 10 bases between the two germline ends. The CDR3 nucleotides read TGTGCTAGTGGTTGGAACGGGGGAGATACGCAGTATTTT. This translates into CASGWNGGDTQYF.

The genes are TRBV5-1 and TRBJ1-1; 7 positions match TRBD1. This CDR3 region has 14 residues. CDR1 is SGHRS and CDR2 is YFSETQ in the germline V gene. Trimming removed 4 bases from V and 5 bases from J; junction bases left unmatched: 8. For the CDR3, the DNA is TGCGCCAGCAGCGCTGACAGGGCCAGGACTGAAGCTTTCTTT. Translated, it gives CASSADRARTEAFF.

The chain links TRBV18 to TRBJ2-3; no firm D call. Trimming removed 5 bases from V and 4 bases from J, with 10 bases in between. The CDR3 is made up of 13 amino acids. In germline, CDR1 is KGHSH, CDR2 LQKENI. The CDR3 loop reads CASSEKLADTQYF. Here the CDR3 DNA reads TGTGCCAGCTCAGAAAAATTGGCAGATACGCAGTATTTT.

The V call is TRBV19, the J call TRBJ1-2; D perhaps matches TRBD1 (5 bases). V lost 8 bases to trimming and J lost 5 bases, with 18 bases between them. The CDR3 contains 14 residues. Per germline, CDR1 LNHDA and CDR2 SQIVND (reference sequence). As DNA, the CDR3 is TGTGCCAGTGCTAGGACAAAAGACTCTTATGGCTACACCTTC. It encodes CASARTKDSYGYTF.

The rearrangement links TRBV5-1 to TRBJ1-4; unclear D gene. The CDR3 sequence is 15 residues long. Germline CDR1 reads SGHRS; CDR2 reads YFSETQ. V was clipped by 0 bases and J by 7 bases, with 13 bases between them. CDR3 amino acids: CASSLEEGVSEKLFF. The CDR3 DNA sequence: TGCGCCAGCAGCTTGGAGGAGGGAGTCAGTGAAAAACTGTTTTTT. The variable domain in full, with the rest retrieved from reference TRBV5-1 and TRBJ1-4, is KAGVTQTPRYLIKTRGQQVTLSCSPISGHRSVSWYQQTPGQGLQFLFEYFSETQRNKGNFPGRFSGRQFSNSRSEMNVSTLELGDSALYLCASSLEEGVSEKLFFGSGTQLSVL.

This clone was observed once. This sequence joins TRBV5-1 and TRBJ1-2; 7 positions match TRBD1. V lost 0 bases and J lost 8; bases outside the gene matches: 4. The CDR3 spans 13 residues. Germline lookup yields CDR1 SGHRS and CDR2 YFSETQ. CDR3 in amino acids: CASSLDQGGGYTF. CDR3 in DNA: TGCGCCAGCAGCTTGGATCAGGGGGGCGGCTACACCTTC.

The table lists this clone with a count of one. The rearrangement joins TRBV7-2 to TRBJ2-3, with D perhaps TRBD2 (6 bases). V lost 4 bases to trimming and J lost 9 bases, with 23 bases between them. Germline V gene data show CDR1 as SGHTA and CDR2 as FQGNSA. The CDR3 extends over 16 amino acids. The CDR3 loop reads CASSSSLQEGILTQYF. Written as DNA, the CDR3 is TGTGCCAGCAGCTCCTCCCTCCAGGAGGGGATTTTGACGCAGTATTTT.

This clone was detected many times. J is TRBJ1-1 and V is TRBV7-9; the D is unclear. Per the germline V gene, CDR1 is SEHNR and CDR2 is FQNEAQ (reference sequence). The ends were cut back, 6 bases at V and 1 base at J, with 9 bases in the middle. The CDR3 sequence is 13 residues long. The CDR3 DNA follows: TGTGCCAGCAGGGGGAGCGAGAACACTGAAGCTTTCTTT. It specifies CASRGSENTEAFF.

The chain recombines TRBV5-1 with TRBJ1-2; 9 nucleotides match TRBD1. Per germline, CDR1 SGHRS and CDR2 YFSETQ. V gave up 5 bases and J gave up 4 bases; unmatched junction bases: 6. This CDR3 contains 14 residues. CDR3 protein: CASRTTGGRYGYTF. Written as DNA, the CDR3 is TGCGCCAGCAGAACTACAGGGGGCCGCTATGGCTACACCTTC.

The V and J genes are TRBV5-1 and TRBJ1-6, with D possibly matching TRBD1 (5 bases). The CDR3 totals 13 residues. CDR1 and CDR2 (germline): SGHRS, YFSETQ. V gave up 5 bases and J gave up 7 bases, with 10 bases separating them. CDR3 DNA sequence: TGCGCCAGCAGAGTGGGGGGGAATTCACCCCTCCACTTT. Translating it yields CASRVGGNSPLHF.

The V and J genes are TRBV29-1 and TRBJ2-3; D tentatively fits TRBD1 or TRBD2 (6 bases each). This CDR3 is 13 amino acids long. V lost 4 bases and J 4 bases, leaving 12 bases between the germline ends. Per germline, CDR1 SQVTM and CDR2 ANQGSEA. CDR3 protein: CSVGSGAADTQYF. The CDR3 bases are TGCAGCGTTGGTTCGGGGGCGGCAGATACGCAGTATTTT.

The DNA of the CDR3 is TGTGCCACCAGTGAAGCTGAAAGTGAAGCTTTCTTT. This encodes CATSEAESEAFF. This rearrangement joins TRBV24-1 to TRBJ1-1; unclear D gene. V was clipped by 4 bases and J by 7 bases, with 9 bases between them. The CDR3 has 12 amino acids. The germline V gene encodes CDR1 KGHDR and CDR2 SFDVKD.

The chain's CDR3 is CASSQGSSGRNNEQFF. The DNA of the CDR3 is TGCGCCAGCAGCCAAGGGTCTAGCGGGAGGAACAATGAGCAGTTCTTC. The chain employs TRBV4-1 and TRBJ2-1, with 11 bases lining up with TRBD2. Germline V gene lookup returns CDR1 MGHRA and CDR2 YSYEKL. The CDR3 has 16 amino acids. J gave up 5 bases and V 1 base, and 4 bases lay outside the gene matches.

The chain couples TRBV5-1 to TRBJ1-2; 11 nucleotides agree with TRBD1. From germline, CDR1 is SGHRS and CDR2 YFSETQ. V shed 4 bases, J shed 9 bases, and the junction held 17 bases outside the gene matches. This CDR3 has 17 amino acids. CDR3 in amino acids: CASSPRTGGNPGKSYTF. In DNA form, the CDR3 reads TGCGCCAGCAGCCCGAGGACAGGGGGCAACCCGGGGAAGAGCTACACCTTC. The whole variable domain, filled in from reference TRBV5-1 and TRBJ1-2, reads KAGVTQTPRYLIKTRGQQVTLSCSPISGHRSVSWYQQTPGQGLQFLFEYFSETQRNKGNFPGRFSGRQFSNSRSEMNVSTLELGDSALYLCASSPRTGGNPGKSYTFGSGTRLTVV.

The chain employs TRBV6-1 and TRBJ1-5; D ambiguous. The V gene's germline CDR1 is MNHNS and CDR2 SASEGT. The V and J ends lost 3 bases and 3 bases respectively, with 15 bases between them. CDR3 length equals 16 residues. This chain's CDR3 is CASSDRAEAFNQPQHF. CDR3 in DNA: TGTGCCAGCAGTGATCGCGCGGAAGCCTTCAATCAGCCCCAGCATTTT.

This clone was seen once. The V and J genes are TRBV6-5 and TRBJ1-1; 10 bases map to TRBD1. Germline V lookup: CDR1 MNHEY, CDR2 SVGAGI. V shed 11 bases, J shed 0 bases, and the junction held 6 bases outside the gene matches. The CDR3 length is 14 residues. The CDR3 spells CAWGTGALNTEAFF. Written as DNA, the CDR3 is TGTGCCTGGGGGACAGGGGCGCTGAACACTGAAGCTTTCTTT.

The chain recombines TRBV3-1 (or the pseudogene TRBV3-2) with TRBJ1-1, with unresolved D. Germline CDR1 is LGHDT and CDR2 is YNNKEL (reference sequence). V lost 0 bases and J lost 6, with 8 bases in between. CDR3 length: 13 amino acids. The CDR3 nucleotides read TGTGCCAGCAGCCAAGATGTAATCGCTGAAGCTTTCTTT. Translating gives CASSQDVIAEAFF.

V gene TRBV11-2 combines with J gene TRBJ2-5; D is undetermined. Trimming pared 5 bases from V and 0 bases from J, leaving 16 bases between. Per germline, CDR1 SGHAT and CDR2 FQNNGV. The CDR3 consists of 16 residues. The CDR3 loop reads CASSRAQTRYQETQYF. The CDR3 DNA sequence: TGTGCCAGCAGCCGAGCACAGACCCGGTACCAAGAGACCCAGTACTTC.

This clone was observed a handful of times. The chain combines TRBV14 with TRBJ2-1; 12 bases map to TRBD1. V lost 4 bases to trimming and J lost 8 bases; unmatched junction nucleotides: 12. CDR1 and CDR2 from the germline V gene are SGHDN and FVKESK. The CDR3 sequence is 17 residues long. The CDR3 DNA reads TGTGCCAGCAGCCCCGTACCCCGGGACAGGGGGCGGGATGAGCAGTTCTTC. Translated, it gives CASSPVPRDRGRDEQFF.

The chain links TRBV11-3 to TRBJ2-7, with 10 bases fitting TRBD1. Per the germline V gene, CDR1 is SGHNT and CDR2 is YENEEA. With V trimmed by 4 bases and J by 2 bases, 5 bases remained unmatched. This CDR3 contains 15 residues. DNA of the CDR3: TGTGCCAGCAGCTCTACCGGGACAGGGGCCTACGAGCAGTACTTC. Encoded protein: CASSSTGTGAYEQYF. The full variable domain, its missing parts supplied by reference TRBV11-3 and TRBJ2-7, is EAGVVQSPRYKIIEKKQPVAFWCNPISGHNTLYWYLQNLGQGPELLIRYENEEAVDDSQLPKDRFSAERLKGVDSTLKIQPAELGDSAVYLCASSSTGTGAYEQYFGPGTRLTVT.

The J gene is TRBJ2-1, the V gene TRBV4-1, with 10 bases fitting TRBD2. The germline V gene encodes CDR1 MGHRA and CDR2 YSYEKL. V lost 1 base, J lost 15 bases, and 12 bases stayed unmatched. The CDR3 has 15 residues. This CDR3 is CASSQVQLAGPSPFF. CDR3 DNA sequence: TGCGCCAGCAGCCAAGTTCAACTAGCGGGACCCTCCCCGTTCTTC.

The chain couples TRBV28 to TRBJ1-6, with a weak D call TRBD1 (5 bases). Germline V lookup: CDR1 MDHEN, CDR2 SYDVKM. The CDR3 is 15 amino acids. The V end was cut by 5 bases, the J end by 0 bases, with 8 bases between. The CDR3 protein is CASSLGGSYNSPLHF. For the CDR3, the DNA is TGTGCCAGCAGTCTGGGGGGCTCCTATAATTCACCCCTCCACTTT.

In its sample, this clone was seen a few times. The chain carries TRBV4-2 and TRBJ1-2, with D perhaps TRBD1 (6 bases). V was shortened by 4 bases and J by 3 bases, with 15 bases between the two germline ends. The CDR3 extends over 15 amino acids. CDR1 LGHNA and CDR2 YNFKEQ come from the germline V gene. The CDR3 sequence: CASSLSRDTDYGYTF. The CDR3 coding sequence is TGTGCCAGCAGCCTGTCTCGGGACACAGACTATGGCTACACCTTC.

The chain carries TRBV7-9 and TRBJ1-1, with D possibly TRBD1 on 5 matching bases. With 8 bases removed from V and 3 bases from J, the gap between germline ends came to 10 bases. Germline V gene lookup returns CDR1 SEHNR and CDR2 FQNEAQ (reference sequence). The CDR3 has 12 residues. CDR3 nucleotides: TGTGCCAGCGGGAAGACAGACACTGAAGCTTTCTTT. Protein sequence: CASGKTDTEAFF.

The genes are TRBV6-6 and TRBJ1-2, with unresolved D. The CDR3 contains 14 residues. V was trimmed by 0 bases and J by 0 bases, leaving 5 bases between them. The germline V gene encodes CDR1 MNHNY and CDR2 SVGAGI (reference sequence). DNA for the CDR3: TGTGCCAGCAGTTACTCGTCAGCTAACTATGGCTACACCTTC. It encodes CASSYSSANYGYTF.

The V call is TRBV5-1, the J call TRBJ1-4, with 7 nucleotides matching TRBD1. This CDR3 is built from 19 residues. J gave up 5 bases and V 0 bases, and 16 bases lay outside the gene matches. Germline V CDR1 and CDR2: SGHRS, YFSETQ. Written as DNA, the CDR3 is TGCGCCAGCAGCTTGGACGACAGGGCTAAGCGGCATTCGAATGAAAAACTGTTTTTT. This sequence encodes CASSLDDRAKRHSNEKLFF.